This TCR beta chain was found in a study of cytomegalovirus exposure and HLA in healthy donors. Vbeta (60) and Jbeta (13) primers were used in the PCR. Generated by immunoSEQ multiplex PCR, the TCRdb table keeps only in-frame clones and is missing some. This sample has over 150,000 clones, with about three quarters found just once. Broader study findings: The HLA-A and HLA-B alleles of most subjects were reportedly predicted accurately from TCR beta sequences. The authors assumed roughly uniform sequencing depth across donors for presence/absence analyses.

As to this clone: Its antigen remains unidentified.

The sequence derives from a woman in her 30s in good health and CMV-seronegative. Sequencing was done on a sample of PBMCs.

The CDR3 sequence is CASSRRGNNSPLHF. CDR3 coding DNA: TGTGCCAGCAGCCGCAGGGGAAATAATTCACCCCTCCACTTT. The J gene is TRBJ1-6, the V gene TRBV11-1; weak D call: TRBD1 (6 bases). The CDR3 length is 14 residues. Trimming pared 5 bases from V and 5 bases from J, leaving 10 bases between. Germline V gene data show CDR1 as SGHAT and CDR2 as FQDESV (reference sequence).